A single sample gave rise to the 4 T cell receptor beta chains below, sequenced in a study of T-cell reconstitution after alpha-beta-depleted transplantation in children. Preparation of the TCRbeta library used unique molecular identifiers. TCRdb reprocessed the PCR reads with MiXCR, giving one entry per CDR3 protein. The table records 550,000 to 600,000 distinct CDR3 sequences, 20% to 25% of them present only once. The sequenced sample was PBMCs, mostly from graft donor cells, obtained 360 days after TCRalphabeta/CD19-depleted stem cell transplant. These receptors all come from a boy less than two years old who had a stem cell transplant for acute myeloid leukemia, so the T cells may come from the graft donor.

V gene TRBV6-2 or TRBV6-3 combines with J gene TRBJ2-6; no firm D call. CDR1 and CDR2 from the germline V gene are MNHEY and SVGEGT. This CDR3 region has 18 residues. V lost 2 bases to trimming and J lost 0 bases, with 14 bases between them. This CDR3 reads CASSYLPDPYSGANVLTF. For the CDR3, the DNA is TGTGCCAGCAGTTACCTCCCAGATCCTTACTCTGGGGCCAACGTCCTGACTTTC.

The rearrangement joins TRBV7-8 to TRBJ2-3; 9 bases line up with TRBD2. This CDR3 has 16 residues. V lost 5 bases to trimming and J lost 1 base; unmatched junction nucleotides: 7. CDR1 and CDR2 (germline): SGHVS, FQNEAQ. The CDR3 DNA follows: TGTGCCAGCAGCGATCCTAGCGGGGTCCGCACAGATACGCAGTATTTT. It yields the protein CASSDPSGVRTDTQYF.

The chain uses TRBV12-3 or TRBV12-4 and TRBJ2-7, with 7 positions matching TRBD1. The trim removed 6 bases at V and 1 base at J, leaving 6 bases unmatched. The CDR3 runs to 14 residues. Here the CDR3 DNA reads TGTGCCAGCAGCGAGACAGGGTTATCCTACGAGCAGTACTTC. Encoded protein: CASSETGLSYEQYF.

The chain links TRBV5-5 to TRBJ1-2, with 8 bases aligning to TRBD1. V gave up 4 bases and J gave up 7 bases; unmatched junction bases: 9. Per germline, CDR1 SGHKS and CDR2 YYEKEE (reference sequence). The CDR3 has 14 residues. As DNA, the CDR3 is TGTGCCAGCAGCCCCGGGCAGGGGGCGCGTGGCTACACCTTC. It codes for CASSPGQGARGYTF.